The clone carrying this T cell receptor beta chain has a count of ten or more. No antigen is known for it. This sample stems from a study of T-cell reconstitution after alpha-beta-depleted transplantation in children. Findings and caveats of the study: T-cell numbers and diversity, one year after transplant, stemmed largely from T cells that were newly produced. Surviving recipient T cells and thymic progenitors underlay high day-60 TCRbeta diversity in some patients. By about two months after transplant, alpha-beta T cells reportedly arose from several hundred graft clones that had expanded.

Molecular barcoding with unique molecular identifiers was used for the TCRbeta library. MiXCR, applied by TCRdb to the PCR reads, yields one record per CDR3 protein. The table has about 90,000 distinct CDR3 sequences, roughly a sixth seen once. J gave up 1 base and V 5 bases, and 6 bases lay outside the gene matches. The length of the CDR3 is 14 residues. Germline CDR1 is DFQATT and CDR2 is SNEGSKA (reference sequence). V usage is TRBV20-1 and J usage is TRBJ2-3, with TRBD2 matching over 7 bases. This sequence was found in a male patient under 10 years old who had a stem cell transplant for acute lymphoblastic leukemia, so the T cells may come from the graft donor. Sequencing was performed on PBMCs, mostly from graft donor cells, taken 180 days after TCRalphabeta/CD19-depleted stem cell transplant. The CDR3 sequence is CSAPPAGGTDTQYF. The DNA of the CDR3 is TGCAGTGCTCCTCCTGCGGGAGGCACAGATACGCAGTATTTT.